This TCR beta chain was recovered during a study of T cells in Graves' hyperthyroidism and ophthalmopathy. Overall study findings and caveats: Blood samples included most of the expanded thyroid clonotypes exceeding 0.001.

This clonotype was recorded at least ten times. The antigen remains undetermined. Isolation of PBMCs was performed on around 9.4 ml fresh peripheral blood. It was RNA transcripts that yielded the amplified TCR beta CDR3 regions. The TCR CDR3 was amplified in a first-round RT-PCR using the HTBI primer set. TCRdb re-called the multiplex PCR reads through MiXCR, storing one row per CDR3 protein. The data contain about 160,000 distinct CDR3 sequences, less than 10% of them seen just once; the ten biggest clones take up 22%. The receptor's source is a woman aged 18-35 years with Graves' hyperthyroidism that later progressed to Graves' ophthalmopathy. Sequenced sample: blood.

CDR3 coding DNA: TGTGCCAGCTCTCCCCGGGTAGCCCGAAAGTTTGAGCAGTTCTTC. Amino acid sequence: CASSPRVARKFEQFF. The chain links TRBV18 to TRBJ2-1; D not resolved. V was clipped by 6 bases and J by 9 bases, with 21 bases between them. CDR1 is KGHSH, CDR2 LQKENI, per germline. The CDR3 consists of 15 residues.